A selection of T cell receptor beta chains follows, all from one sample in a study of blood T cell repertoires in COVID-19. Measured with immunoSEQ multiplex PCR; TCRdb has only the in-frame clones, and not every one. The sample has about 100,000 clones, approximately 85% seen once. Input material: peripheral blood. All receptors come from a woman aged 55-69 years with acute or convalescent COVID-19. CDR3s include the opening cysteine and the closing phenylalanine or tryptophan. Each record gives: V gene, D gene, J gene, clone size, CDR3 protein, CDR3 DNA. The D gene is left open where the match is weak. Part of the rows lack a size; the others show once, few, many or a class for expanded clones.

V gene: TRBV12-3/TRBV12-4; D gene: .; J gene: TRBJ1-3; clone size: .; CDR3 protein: CASTGSAGSTIYF; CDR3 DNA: TGTGCCAGCACGGGGTCGGCAGGTTCAACCATATATTTT
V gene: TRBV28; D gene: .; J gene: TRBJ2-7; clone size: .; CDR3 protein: CASKSLRGREGYEQYF; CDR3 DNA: TGTGCCAGCAAGTCCCTCCGAGGTCGGGAAGGGTACGAGCAGTACTTC
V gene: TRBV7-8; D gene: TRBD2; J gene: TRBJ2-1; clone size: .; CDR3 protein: CASSSGLAAENEQFF; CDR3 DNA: TGTGCCAGCAGTTCAGGACTAGCGGCTGAGAATGAGCAGTTCTTC
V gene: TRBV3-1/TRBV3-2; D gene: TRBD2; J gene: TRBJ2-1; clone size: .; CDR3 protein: CASSPGTSAYNEQFF; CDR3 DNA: TGTGCCAGCAGCCCCGGGACTAGCGCCTACAATGAGCAGTTCTTC
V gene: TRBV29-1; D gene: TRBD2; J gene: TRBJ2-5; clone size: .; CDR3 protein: CSVEGREGETQYF; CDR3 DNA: TGCAGCGTTGAGGGCAGGGAGGGAGAGACCCAGTACTTC
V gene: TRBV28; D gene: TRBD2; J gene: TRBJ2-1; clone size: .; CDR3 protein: CASSSRLAGGPHNEQFF; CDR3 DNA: TGTGCCAGCAGTTCCCGACTAGCGGGAGGGCCCCACAATGAGCAGTTCTTC
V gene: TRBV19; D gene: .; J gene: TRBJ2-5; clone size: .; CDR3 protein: CASSTDRRDTQYF; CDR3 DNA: TGTGCCAGTAGTACGGACCGCCGGGATACCCAGTACTTC
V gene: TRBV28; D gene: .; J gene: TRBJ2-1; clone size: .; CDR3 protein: CASSSRLASSYNEQFF; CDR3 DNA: TGTGCCAGCAGTTCCCGGCTAGCGAGCTCCTACAATGAGCAGTTCTTC
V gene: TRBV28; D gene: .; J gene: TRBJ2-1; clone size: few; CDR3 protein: CASRAGLRRGVYTSEQFF; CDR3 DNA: TGTGCCAGCAGGGCGGGACTCAGAAGGGGAGTGTATACCTCTGAGCAGTTCTTC
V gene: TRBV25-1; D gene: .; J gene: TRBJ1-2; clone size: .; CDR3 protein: CASSVTGTANYGYTF; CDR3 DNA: TGTGCCAGCAGTGTGACAGGAACCGCTAACTATGGCTACACCTTC
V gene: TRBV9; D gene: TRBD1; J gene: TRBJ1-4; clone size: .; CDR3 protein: CASSARDRADEKLFF; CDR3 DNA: TGTGCCAGCAGCGCCCGGGACAGGGCTGATGAAAAACTGTTTTTT
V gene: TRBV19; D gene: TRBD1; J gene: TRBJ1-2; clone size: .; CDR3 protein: CASSGQGGNYGYTF; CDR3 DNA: TGTGCCAGTAGCGGACAGGGTGGGAACTATGGCTACACCTTC
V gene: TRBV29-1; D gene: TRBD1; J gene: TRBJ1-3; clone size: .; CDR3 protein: CSVEDRQGANTIYF; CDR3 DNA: TGCAGCGTTGAAGACCGACAGGGGGCAAACACCATATATTTT
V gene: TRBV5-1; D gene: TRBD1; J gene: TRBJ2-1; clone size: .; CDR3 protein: CASSLGTEKYNEQFF; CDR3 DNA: TGCGCCAGCAGCTTAGGGACAGAGAAATACAATGAGCAGTTCTTC
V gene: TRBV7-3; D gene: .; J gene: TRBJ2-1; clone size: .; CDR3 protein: CASSLMGHMRPYEQFF; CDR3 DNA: TGTGCCAGCAGCTTAATGGGACATATGCGACCCTATGAGCAGTTCTTC
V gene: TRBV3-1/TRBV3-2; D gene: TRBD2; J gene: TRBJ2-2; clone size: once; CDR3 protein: CASSPTLAGVGTGELFF; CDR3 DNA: TGTGCCAGCAGCCCCACCCTAGCGGGAGTTGGTACCGGGGAGCTGTTTTTT
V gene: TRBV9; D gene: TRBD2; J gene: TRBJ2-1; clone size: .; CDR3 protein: CASSVEGTIHEQFF; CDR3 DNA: TGTGCCAGCAGCGTAGAGGGGACTATTCATGAGCAGTTCTTC
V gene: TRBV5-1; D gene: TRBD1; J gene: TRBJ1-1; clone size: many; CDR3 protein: CARRQGTEAFF; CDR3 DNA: TGCGCCAGGAGACAGGGCACTGAAGCTTTCTTT
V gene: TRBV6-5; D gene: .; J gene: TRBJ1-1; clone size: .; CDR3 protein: CASSPGNTEAFF; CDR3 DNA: TGTGCCAGCAGTCCAGGGAACACTGAAGCTTTCTTT
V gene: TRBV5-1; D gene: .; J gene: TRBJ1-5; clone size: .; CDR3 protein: CASSLAGGNQPQHF; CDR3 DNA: TGCGCCAGCAGCTTGGCCGGGGGCAATCAGCCCCAGCATTTT
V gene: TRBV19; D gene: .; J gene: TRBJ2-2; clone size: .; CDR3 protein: CASSRQPLNTGELFF; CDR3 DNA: TGTGCCAGTAGTAGACAGCCACTTAACACCGGGGAGCTGTTTTTT
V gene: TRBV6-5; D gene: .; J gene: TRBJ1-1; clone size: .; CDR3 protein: CASRNQGNTEAFF; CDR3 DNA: TGTGCCAGCAGAAACCAGGGTAACACTGAAGCTTTCTTT
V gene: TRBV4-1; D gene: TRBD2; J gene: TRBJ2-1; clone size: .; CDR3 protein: CASSHGLAGGRAYNEQFF; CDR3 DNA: TGCGCCAGCAGCCATGGACTAGCGGGAGGTCGGGCCTACAATGAGCAGTTCTTC
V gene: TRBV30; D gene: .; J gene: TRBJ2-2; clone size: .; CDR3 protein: CAWRPSGGTGELFF; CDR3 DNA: TGTGCCTGGAGGCCCTCCGGGGGTACCGGGGAGCTGTTTTTT
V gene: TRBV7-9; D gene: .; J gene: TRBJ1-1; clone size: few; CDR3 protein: CASSLTQWRGMNTEAFF; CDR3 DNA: TGTGCCAGCAGCTTAACCCAATGGCGGGGTATGAACACTGAAGCTTTCTTT
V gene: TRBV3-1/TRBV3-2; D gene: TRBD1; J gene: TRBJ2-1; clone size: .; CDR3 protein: CASSPGSGGAYNEQFF; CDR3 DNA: TGTGCCAGCAGCCCCGGTTCAGGGGGCGCCTACAATGAGCAGTTCTTC
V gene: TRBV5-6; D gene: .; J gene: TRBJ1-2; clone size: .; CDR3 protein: CASSDGTPVNYGYTF; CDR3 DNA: TGTGCCAGCAGCGACGGGACACCGGTAAACTATGGCTACACCTTC
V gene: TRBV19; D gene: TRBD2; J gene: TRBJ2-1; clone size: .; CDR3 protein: CASSIGATSDDEQFF; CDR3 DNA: TGTGCCAGTAGTATAGGGGCCACTAGCGACGATGAGCAGTTCTTC
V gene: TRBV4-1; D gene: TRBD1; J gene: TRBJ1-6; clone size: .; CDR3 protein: CASSQEGQGALSPLHF; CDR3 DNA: TGCGCCAGCAGCCAAGAGGGTCAGGGGGCGCTGTCACCCCTCCACTTT
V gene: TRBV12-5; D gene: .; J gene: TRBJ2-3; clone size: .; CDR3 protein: CASGTRGADTQYF; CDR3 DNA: TGTGCTAGTGGAACTCGGGGGGCCGATACGCAGTATTTT
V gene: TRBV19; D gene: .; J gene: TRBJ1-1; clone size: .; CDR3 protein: CASSPSTRMNTEAFF; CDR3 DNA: TGTGCCAGTAGTCCTTCGACACGGATGAACACTGAAGCTTTCTTT
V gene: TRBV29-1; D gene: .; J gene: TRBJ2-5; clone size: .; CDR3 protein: CSVGVSGGRETQYF; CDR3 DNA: TGCAGCGTTGGGGTGTCAGGAGGGCGCGAGACCCAGTACTTC
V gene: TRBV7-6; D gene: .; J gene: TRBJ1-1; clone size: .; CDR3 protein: CASSLVGGAGMNTEAFF; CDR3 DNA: TGTGCCAGCAGCTTAGTCGGGGGGGCAGGGATGAACACTGAAGCTTTCTTT
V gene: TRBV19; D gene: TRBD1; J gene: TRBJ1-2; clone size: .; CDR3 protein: CASRQGATYGYTF; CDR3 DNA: TGTGCCAGCCGACAGGGGGCAACCTATGGCTACACCTTC
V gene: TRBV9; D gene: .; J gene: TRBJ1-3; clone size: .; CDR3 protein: CASSVSGAVSGNTIYF; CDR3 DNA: TGTGCCAGCAGCGTCTCAGGGGCCGTCTCTGGAAACACCATATATTTT
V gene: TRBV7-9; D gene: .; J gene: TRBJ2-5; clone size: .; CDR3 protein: CASSLGDFQETQYF; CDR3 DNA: TGTGCCAGCAGCTTAGGGGACTTCCAAGAGACCCAGTACTTC
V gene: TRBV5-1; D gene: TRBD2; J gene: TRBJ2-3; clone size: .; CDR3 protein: CASSLPSGTSTDTQYF; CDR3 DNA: TGCGCCAGCAGCTTGCCTAGCGGGACTAGCACAGATACGCAGTATTTT
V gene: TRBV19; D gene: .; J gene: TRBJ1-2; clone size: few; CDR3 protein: CASSILYGYTF; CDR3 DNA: TGTGCCAGTAGTATCCTCTATGGCTACACCTTC
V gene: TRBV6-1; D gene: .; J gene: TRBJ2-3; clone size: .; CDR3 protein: CASSEAGLSTDTQYF; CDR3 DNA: TGTGCCAGCAGTGAGGCAGGGCTTAGCACAGATACGCAGTATTTT
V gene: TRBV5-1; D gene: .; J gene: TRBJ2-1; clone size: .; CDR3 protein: CASSLDGPAGEQFF; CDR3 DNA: TGCGCCAGCAGCTTGGACGGTCCGGCGGGTGAGCAGTTCTTC
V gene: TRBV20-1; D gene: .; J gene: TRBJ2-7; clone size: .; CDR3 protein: CSSSGLFEQYF; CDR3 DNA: TGCAGTTCCAGCGGACTCTTCGAGCAGTACTTC
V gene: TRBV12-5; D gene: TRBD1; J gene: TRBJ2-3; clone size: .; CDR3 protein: CASGPGPGQGGTDTQYF; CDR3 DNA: TGTGCTAGTGGCCCCGGGCCGGGACAGGGGGGCACAGATACGCAGTATTTT
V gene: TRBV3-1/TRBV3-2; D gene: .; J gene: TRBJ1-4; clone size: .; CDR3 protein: CASSSAGVGNEKLFF; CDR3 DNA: TGTGCCAGCAGCTCCGCGGGGGTGGGGAATGAAAAACTGTTTTTT
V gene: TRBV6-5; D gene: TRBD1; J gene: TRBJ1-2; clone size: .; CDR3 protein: CASSPETGGNYGYTF; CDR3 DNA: TGTGCCAGCAGTCCCGAGACAGGGGGTAACTATGGCTACACCTTC
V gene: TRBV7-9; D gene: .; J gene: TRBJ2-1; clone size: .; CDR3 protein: CASSLVPGNPYNEQFF; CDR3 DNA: TGTGCCAGCAGCTTAGTCCCAGGGAACCCCTACAATGAGCAGTTCTTC
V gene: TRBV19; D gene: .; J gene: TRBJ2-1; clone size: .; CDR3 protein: CASSPGLSSYNEQFF; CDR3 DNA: TGTGCCAGTAGTCCGGGACTCAGCTCCTACAATGAGCAGTTCTTC
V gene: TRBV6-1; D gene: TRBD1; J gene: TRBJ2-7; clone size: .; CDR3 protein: CASSDLQGQGEQYF; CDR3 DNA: TGTGCCAGCAGTGATTTACAGGGGCAGGGCGAGCAGTACTTC
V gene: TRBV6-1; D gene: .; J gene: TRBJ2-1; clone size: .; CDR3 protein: CASSEANEQFF; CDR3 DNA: TGTGCCAGCAGTGAGGCCAATGAGCAGTTCTTC
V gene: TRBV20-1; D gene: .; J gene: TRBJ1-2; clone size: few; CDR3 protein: CSARGKGGYTF; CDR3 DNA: TGCAGTGCCAGGGGTAAGGGTGGCTACACCTTC
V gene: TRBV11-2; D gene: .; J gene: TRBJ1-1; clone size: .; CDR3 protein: CASSRSGNTEAFF; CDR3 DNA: TGTGCCAGCAGCCGGAGCGGGAACACTGAAGCTTTCTTT
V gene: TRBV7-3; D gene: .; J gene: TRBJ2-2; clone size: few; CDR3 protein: CASSLAGTANTGELFF; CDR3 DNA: TGTGCCAGCAGCTTAGCGGGGACAGCTAACACCGGGGAGCTGTTTTTT
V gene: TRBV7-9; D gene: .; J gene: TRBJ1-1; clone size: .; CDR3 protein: CASSLEGAGLTEAFF; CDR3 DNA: TGTGCCAGCAGCTTAGAAGGTGCGGGTTTGACTGAAGCTTTCTTT
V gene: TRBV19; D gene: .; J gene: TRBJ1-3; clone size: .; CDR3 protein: CASSIGTVSGNTIYF; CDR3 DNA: TGTGCCAGTAGTATTGGTACAGTCTCTGGAAACACCATATATTTT
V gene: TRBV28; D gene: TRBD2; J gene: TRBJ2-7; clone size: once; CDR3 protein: CASSSRTSVNRSPYEQYF; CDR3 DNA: TGTGCCAGCAGTTCGAGGACTAGCGTGAACCGTTCCCCCTACGAGCAGTACTTC
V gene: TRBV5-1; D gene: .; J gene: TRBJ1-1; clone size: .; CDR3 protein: CASTSGRGMNTEAFF; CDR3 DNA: TGCGCCAGCACCTCCGGGCGGGGCATGAACACTGAAGCTTTCTTT